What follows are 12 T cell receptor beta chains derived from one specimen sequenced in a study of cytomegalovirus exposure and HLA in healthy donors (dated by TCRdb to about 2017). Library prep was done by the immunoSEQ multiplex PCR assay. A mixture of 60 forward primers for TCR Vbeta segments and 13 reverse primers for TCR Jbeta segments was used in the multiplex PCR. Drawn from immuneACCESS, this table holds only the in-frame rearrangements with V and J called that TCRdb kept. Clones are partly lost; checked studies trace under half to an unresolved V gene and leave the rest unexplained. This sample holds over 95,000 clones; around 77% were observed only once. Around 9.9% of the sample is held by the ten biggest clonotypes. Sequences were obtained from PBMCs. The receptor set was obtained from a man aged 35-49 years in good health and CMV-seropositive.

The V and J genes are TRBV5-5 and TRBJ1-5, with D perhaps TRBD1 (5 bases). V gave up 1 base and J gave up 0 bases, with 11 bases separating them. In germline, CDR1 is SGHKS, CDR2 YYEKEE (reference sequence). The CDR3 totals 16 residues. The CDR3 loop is CASSLTGQYSNQPQHF. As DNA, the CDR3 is TGTGCCAGCAGCTTGACAGGACAATATAGCAATCAGCCCCAGCATTTT.

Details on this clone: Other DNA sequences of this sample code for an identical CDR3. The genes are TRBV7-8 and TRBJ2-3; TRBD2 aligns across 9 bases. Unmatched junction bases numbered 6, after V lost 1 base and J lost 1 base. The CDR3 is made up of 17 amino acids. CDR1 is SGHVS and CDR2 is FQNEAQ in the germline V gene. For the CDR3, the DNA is TGTGCCAGCAGCTTAGTAGGTGGCGGGGGGGGCACAGATACGCAGTATTTT. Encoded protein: CASSLVGGGGGTDTQYF. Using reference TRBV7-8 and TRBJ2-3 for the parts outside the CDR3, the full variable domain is GAGVSQSPRYKVAKRGQDVALRCDPISGHVSLFWYQQALGQGPEFLTYFQNEAQLDKSGLPSDRFFAERPEGSVSTLKIQRTQQEDSAVYLCASSLVGGGGGTDTQYFGPGTRLTVL.

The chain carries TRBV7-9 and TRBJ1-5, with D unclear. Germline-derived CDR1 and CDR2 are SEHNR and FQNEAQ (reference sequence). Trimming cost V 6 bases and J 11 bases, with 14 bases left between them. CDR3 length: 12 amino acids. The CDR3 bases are TGTGCCAGCAGTTTCGGGTGGAGGGCCCAGCATTTT. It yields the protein CASSFGWRAQHF.

The CDR3 region has the DNA TGTGCCAGCACTTGGTGGGGGACACGCGACGAGCAGTACTTC. Translating gives CASTWWGTRDEQYF. V usage is TRBV6-5 and J usage is TRBJ2-7; perhaps TRBD1 as D (6 bases). The CDR3 consists of 14 residues. Germline-derived CDR1 and CDR2 are MNHEY and SVGAGI. The V end was cut by 7 bases, the J end by 5 bases, with 18 bases between.

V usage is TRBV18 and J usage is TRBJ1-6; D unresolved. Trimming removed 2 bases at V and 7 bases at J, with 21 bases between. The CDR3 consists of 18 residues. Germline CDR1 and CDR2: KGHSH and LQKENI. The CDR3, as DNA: TGTGCCAGCTCACCAACCTTACGAGGAGGGTTTAAGAATTCACCCCTCCACTTT. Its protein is CASSPTLRGGFKNSPLHF.

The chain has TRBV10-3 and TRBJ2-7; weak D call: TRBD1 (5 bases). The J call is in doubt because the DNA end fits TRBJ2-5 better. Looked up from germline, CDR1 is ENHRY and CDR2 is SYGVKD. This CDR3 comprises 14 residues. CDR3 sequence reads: CAISEDRQQETQYF. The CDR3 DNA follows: TGTGCCATCAGTGAGGATCGACAGCAAGAGACCCAGTACTTC.

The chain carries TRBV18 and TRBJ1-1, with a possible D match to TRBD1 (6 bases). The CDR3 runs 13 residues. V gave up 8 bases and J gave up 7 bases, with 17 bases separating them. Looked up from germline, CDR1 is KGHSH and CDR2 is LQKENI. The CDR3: CASTGRAIFEAFF. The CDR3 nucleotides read TGTGCCAGCACAGGGCGAGCTATATTTGAAGCTTTCTTT.

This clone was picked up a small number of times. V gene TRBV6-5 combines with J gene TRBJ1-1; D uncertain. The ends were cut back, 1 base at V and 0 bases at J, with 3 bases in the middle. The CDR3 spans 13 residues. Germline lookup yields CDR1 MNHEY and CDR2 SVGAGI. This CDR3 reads CASSYYMNTEAFF. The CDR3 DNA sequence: TGTGCCAGCAGTTACTACATGAACACTGAAGCTTTCTTT.

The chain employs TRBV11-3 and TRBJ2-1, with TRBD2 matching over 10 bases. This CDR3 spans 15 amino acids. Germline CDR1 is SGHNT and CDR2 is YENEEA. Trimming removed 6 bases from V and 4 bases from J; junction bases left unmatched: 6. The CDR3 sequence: CASSSQAGGYNEQFF. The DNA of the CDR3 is TGTGCCAGCAGTTCCCAAGCGGGGGGGTACAATGAGCAGTTCTTC.

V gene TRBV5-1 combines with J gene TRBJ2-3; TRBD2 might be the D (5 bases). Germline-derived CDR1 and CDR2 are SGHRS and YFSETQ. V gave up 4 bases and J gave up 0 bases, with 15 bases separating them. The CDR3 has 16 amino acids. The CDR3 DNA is TGCGCCAGCAGCGAGGGCGGGCCACCTAGCACAGATACGCAGTATTTT. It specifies CASSEGGPPSTDTQYF. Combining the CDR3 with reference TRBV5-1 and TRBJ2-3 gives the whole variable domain KAGVTQTPRYLIKTRGQQVTLSCSPISGHRSVSWYQQTPGQGLQFLFEYFSETQRNKGNFPGRFSGRQFSNSRSEMNVSTLELGDSALYLCASSEGGPPSTDTQYFGPGTRLTVL.

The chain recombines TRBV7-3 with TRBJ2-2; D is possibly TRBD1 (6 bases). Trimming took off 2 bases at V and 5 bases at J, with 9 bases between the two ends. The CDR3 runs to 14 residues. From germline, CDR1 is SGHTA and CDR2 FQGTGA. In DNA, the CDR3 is TGTGCCAGCAGCTTAGGACAGTTTACCGGGGAGCTGTTTTTT. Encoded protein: CASSLGQFTGELFF.

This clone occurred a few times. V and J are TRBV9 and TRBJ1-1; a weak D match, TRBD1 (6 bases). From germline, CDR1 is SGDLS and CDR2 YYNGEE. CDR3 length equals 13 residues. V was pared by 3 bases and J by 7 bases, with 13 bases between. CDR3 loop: CASSALGGSEAFF. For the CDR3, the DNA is TGTGCCAGCAGCGCCCTTGGGGGCAGTGAAGCTTTCTTT.